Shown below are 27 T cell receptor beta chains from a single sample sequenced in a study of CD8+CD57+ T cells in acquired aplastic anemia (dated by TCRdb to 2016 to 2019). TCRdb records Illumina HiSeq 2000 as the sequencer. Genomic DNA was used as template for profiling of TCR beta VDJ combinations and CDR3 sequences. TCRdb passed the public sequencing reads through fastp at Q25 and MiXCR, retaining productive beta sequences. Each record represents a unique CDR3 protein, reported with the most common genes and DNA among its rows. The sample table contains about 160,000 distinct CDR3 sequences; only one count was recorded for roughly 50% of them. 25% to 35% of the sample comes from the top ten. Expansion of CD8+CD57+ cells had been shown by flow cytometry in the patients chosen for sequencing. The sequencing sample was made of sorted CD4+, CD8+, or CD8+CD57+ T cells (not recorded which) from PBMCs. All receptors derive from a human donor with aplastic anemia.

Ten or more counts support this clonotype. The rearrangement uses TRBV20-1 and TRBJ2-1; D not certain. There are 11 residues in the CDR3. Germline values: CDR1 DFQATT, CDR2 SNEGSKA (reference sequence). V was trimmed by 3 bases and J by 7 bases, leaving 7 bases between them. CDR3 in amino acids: CSASRRNEQFF. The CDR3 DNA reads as TGCAGTGCTAGCCGCCGAAATGAGCAGTTCTTC.

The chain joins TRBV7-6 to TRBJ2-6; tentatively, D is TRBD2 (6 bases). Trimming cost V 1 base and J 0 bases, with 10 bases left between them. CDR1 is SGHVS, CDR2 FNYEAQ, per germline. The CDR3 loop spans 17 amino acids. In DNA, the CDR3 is TGTGCCAGCAGCTTAGGGCATAGCGGCTCTGGGGCCAACGTCCTGACTTTC. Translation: CASSLGHSGSGANVLTF. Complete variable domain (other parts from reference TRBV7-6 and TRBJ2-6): GAGVSQSPRYKVTKRGQDVALRCDPISGHVSLYWYRQALGQGPEFLTYFNYEAQQDKSGLPNDRFSAERPEGSISTLTIQRTEQRDSAMYRCASSLGHSGSGANVLTFGAGSRLTVL.

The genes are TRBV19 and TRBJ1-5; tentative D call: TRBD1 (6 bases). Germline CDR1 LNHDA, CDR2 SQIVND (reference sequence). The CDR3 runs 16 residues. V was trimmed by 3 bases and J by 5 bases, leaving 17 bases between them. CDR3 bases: TGTGCCAGTAGTATTTGGGGGGCAGTAGTCGATCAGCCCCAGCATTTT. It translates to CASSIWGAVVDQPQHF.

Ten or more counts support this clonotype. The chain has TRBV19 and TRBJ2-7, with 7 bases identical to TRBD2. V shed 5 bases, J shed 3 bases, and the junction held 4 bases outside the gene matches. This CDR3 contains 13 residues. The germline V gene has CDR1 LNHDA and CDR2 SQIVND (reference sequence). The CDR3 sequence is CASSVGLLYEQYF. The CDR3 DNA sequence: TGTGCCAGTAGTGTGGGACTACTCTACGAGCAGTACTTC.

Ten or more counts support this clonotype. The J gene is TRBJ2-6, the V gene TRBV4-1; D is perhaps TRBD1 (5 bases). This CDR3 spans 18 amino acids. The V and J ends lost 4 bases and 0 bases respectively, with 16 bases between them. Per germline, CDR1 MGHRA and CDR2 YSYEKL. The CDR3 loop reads CASSPGQGLGSGANVLTF. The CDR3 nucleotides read TGCGCCAGCAGCCCCGGCCAGGGTCTCGGCTCTGGGGCCAACGTCCTGACTTTC.

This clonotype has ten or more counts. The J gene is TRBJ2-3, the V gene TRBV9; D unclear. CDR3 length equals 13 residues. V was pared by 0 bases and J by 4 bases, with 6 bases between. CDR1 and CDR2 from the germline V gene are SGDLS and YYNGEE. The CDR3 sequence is CASSVGRPDTQYF. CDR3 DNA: TGTGCCAGCAGCGTAGGTAGGCCAGATACGCAGTATTTT. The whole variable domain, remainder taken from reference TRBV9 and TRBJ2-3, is DSGVTQTPKHLITATGQRVTLRCSPRSGDLSVYWYQQSLDQGLQFLIQYYNGEERAKGNILERFSAQQFPDLHSELNLSSLELGDSALYFCASSVGRPDTQYFGPGTRLTVL.

The CDR3 is CASSFLAGVDEQFF. CDR3 coding DNA: TGTGCCAGCAGTTTTCTAGCGGGAGTGGATGAGCAGTTCTTC. V is TRBV28 and J is TRBJ2-1; 10 bases line up with TRBD2. This CDR3 comprises 14 residues. The trim removed 3 bases at V and 8 bases at J, leaving 4 bases unmatched. CDR1 is MDHEN, CDR2 SYDVKM, per germline. Filled out from reference TRBV28 and TRBJ2-1, the complete variable domain reads DVKVTQSSRYLVKRTGEKVFLECVQDMDHENMFWYRQDPGLGLRLIYFSYDVKMKEKGDIPEGYSVSREKKERFSLILESASTNQTSMYLCASSFLAGVDEQFFGPGTRLTVL.

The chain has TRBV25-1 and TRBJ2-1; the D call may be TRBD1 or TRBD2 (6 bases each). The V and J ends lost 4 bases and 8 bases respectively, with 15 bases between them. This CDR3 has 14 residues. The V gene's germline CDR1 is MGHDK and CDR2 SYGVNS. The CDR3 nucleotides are TGTGCCAGCAGTGTACAGGGAGGTCAGGATGAGCAGTTCTTC. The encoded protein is CASSVQGGQDEQFF. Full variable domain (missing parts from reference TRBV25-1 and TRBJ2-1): EADIYQTPRYLVIGTGKKITLECSQTMGHDKMYWYQQDPGMELHLIHYSYGVNSTEKGDLSSESTVSRIRTEHFPLTLESARPSHTSQYLCASSVQGGQDEQFFGPGTRLTVL.

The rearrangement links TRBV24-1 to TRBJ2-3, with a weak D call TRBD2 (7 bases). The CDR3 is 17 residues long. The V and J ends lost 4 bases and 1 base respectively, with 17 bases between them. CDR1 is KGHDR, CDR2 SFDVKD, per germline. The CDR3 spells CATSDRGGGGGTDTQYF. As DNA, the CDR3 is TGTGCCACCAGTGACCGGGGAGGGGGAGGCGGCACAGATACGCAGTATTTT.

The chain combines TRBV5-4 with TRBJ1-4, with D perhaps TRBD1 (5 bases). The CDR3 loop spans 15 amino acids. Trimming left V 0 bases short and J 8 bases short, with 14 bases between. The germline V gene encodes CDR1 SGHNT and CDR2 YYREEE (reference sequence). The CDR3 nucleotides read TGTGCCAGCAGCTTGGAGGGGCAGGAGGGCGAAAAACTGTTTTTT. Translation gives CASSLEGQEGEKLFF.

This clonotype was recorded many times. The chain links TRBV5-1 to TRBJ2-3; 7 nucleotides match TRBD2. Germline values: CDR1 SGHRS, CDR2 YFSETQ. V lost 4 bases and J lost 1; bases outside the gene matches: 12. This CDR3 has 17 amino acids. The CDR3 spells CASSPSGAYSGTDTQYF. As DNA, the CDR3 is TGCGCCAGCAGCCCTAGCGGTGCCTACTCGGGCACAGATACGCAGTATTTT.

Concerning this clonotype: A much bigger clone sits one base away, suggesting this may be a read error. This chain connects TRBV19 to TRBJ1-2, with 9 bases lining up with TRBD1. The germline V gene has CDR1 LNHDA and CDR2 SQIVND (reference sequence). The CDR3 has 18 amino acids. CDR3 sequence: CACSNGALAGTGIYGYTF. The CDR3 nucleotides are TGTGCCTGTAGTAACGGGGCCCTGGCCGGGACAGGGATCTATGGCTACACCTTC.

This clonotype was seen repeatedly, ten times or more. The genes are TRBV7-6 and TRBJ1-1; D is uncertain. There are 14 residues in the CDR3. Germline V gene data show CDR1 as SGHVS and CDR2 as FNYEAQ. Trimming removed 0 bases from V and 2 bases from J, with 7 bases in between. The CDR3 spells CASSLAASNTEAFF. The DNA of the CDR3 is TGTGCCAGCAGCTTAGCGGCCTCCAACACTGAAGCTTTCTTT.

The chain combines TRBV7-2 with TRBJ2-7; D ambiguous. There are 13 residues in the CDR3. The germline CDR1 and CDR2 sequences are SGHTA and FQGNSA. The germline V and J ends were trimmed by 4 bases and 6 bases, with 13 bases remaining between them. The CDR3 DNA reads TGTGCCAGCAGCTCCAACCCAGGTGGCGAGCAGTACTTC. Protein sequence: CASSSNPGGEQYF.

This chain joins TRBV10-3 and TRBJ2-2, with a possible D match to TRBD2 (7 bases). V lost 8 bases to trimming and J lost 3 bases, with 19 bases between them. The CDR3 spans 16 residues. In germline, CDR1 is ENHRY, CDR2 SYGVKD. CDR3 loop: CAIRGEGEADTGELFF. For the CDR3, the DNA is TGTGCCATCCGGGGGGAGGGGGAGGCTGACACCGGGGAGCTGTTTTTT.

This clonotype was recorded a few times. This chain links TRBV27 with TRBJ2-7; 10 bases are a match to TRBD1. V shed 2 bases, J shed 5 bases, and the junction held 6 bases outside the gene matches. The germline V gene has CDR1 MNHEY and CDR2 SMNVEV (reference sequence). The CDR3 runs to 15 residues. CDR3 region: CASSLRTGGRDEQYF. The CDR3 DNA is TGTGCCAGCAGTTTACGGACAGGGGGACGAGACGAGCAGTACTTC.

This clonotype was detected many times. The CDR3 is CASSLLAGVVLEQFF. The DNA of the CDR3 is TGCGCCAGCAGCCTACTAGCGGGAGTGGTCCTTGAGCAGTTCTTC. The chain combines TRBV4-3 with TRBJ2-1, with 11 bases aligning to TRBD2. Trimming cost V 4 bases and J 9 bases; bases outside gene matches: 8. From germline, CDR1 is LGHNA and CDR2 YSLEER. The CDR3 spans 15 residues.

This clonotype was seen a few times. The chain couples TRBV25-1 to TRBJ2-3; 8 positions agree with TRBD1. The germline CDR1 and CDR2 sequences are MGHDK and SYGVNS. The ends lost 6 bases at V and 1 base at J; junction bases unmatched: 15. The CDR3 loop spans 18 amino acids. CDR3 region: CASSLSPGQGFRTDTQYF. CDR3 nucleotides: TGTGCCAGCAGCTTAAGCCCAGGACAGGGATTCCGCACAGATACGCAGTATTTT.

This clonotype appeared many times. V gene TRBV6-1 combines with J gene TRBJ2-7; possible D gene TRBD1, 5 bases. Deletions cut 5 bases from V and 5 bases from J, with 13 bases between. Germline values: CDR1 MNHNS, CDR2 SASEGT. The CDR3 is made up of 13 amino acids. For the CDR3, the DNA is TGTGCCAGCAGTCCAGGGTCTATCCACGAGCAGTACTTC. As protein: CASSPGSIHEQYF.

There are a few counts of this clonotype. The CDR3 sequence is CASRQGRNMNTEAFF. Written as DNA, the CDR3 is TGTGCCAGCCGTCAGGGTCGAAACATGAACACTGAAGCTTTCTTT. The chain uses TRBV6-1 and TRBJ1-1; D is possibly TRBD1 (5 bases). CDR3 size: 15 residues. The V gene's germline CDR1 is MNHNS and CDR2 SASEGT. V was trimmed by 8 bases and J by 0 bases, leaving 16 bases between them.

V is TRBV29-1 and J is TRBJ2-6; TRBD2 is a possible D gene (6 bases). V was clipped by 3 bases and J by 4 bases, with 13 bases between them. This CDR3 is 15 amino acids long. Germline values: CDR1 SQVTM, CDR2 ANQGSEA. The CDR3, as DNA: TGCAGCGTTGAGGGGGTAGCGGCGGGGGCCAACGTCCTGACTTTC. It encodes CSVEGVAAGANVLTF.

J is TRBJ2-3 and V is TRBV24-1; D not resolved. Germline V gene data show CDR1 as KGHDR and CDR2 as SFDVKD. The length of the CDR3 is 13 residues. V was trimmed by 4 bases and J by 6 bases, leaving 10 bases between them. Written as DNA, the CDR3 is TGTGCCACCAGTGAGGCCATAAAGGATACGCAGTATTTT. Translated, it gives CATSEAIKDTQYF.

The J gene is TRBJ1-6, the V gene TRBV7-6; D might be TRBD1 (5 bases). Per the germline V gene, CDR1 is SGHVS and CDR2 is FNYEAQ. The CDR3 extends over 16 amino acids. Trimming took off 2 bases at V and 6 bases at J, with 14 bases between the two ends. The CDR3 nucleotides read TGTGCCAGCAGCTTACGGGCAGACCAGGGTAATTCACCCCTCCACTTT. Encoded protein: CASSLRADQGNSPLHF.

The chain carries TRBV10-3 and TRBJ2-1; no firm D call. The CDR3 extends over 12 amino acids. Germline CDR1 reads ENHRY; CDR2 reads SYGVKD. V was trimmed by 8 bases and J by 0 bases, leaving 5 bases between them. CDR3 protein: CAIGSSYNEQFF. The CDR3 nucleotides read TGTGCCATCGGTAGCTCCTACAATGAGCAGTTCTTC.

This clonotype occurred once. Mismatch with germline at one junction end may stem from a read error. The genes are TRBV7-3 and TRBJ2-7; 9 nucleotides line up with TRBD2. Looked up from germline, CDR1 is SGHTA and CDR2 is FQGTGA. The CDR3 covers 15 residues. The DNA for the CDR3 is TGTGCCTGCAGCGACGGATTAGCGGGAGACACCGAGCAGTACTTC. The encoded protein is CACSDGLAGDTEQYF. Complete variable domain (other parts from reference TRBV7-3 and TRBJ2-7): GAGVSQTPSNKVTEKGKYVELRCDPISGHTALYWYRQSLGQGPEFLIYFQGTGAADDSGLPNDRFFAVRPEGSVSTLKIQRTERGDSAVYLCACSDGLAGDTEQYFGPGTRLTVT.

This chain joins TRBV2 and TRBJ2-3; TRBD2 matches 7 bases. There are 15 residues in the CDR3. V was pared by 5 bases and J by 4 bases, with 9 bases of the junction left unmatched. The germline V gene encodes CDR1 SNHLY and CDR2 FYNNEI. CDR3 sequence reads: CASSPPGGPPDTQYF. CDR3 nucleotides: TGTGCCAGCAGTCCCCCGGGGGGACCGCCAGATACGCAGTATTTT.

CDR3 region: CASSGKGDRVTDTQYF. CDR3 nucleotide sequence: TGTGCCAGCAGTGGCAAAGGGGACAGGGTCACAGATACGCAGTATTTT. The rearrangement uses TRBV6-1 and TRBJ2-3; 9 positions match TRBD1. V shed 4 bases, J shed 2 bases, and the junction held 7 bases outside the gene matches. The CDR3 contains 16 residues. Germline assignment: CDR1 MNHNS and CDR2 SASEGT.